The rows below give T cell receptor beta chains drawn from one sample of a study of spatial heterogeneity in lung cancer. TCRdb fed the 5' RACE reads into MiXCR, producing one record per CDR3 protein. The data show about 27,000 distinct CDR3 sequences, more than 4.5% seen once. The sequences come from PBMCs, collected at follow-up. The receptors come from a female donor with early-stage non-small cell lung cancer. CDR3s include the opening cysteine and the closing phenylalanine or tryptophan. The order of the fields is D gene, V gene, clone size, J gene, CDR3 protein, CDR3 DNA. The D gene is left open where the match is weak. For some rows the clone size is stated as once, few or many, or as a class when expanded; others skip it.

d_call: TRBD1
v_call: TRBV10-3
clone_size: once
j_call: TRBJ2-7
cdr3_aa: CAISGGQGAKGYEQYF
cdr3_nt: TGTGCCATCAGTGGGGGACAGGGGGCGAAAGGCTACGAGCAGTACTTC

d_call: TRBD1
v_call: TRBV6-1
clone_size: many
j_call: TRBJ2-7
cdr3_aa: CASTPGQGPYEQYF
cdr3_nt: TGTGCCAGCACCCCGGGACAGGGGCCCTACGAGCAGTACTTC

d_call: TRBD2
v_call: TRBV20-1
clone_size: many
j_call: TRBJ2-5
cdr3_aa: CSAWTSGSQETQYF
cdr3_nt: TGCAGTGCGTGGACTAGCGGATCACAAGAGACCCAGTACTTC

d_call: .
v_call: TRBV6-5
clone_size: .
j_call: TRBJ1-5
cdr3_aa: CASSYSLNQPQHF
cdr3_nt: TGTGCCAGCAGTTACTCCTTAAATCAGCCCCAGCATTTT

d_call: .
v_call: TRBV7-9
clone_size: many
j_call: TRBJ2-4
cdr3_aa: CASSDDRMDAKNIQYF
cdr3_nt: TGTGCCAGCAGCGATGACCGTATGGACGCCAAAAACATTCAGTACTTC

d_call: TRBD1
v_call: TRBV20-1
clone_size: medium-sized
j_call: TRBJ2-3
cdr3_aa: CSAIYRGLTDTQYF
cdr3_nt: TGCAGTGCTATATACAGGGGGCTCACAGATACGCAGTATTTT

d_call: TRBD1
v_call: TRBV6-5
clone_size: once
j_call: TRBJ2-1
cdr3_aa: CASRPGQSRGGEQFF
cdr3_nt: TGTGCCAGCAGACCGGGACAGAGTCGGGGCGGAGAGCAGTTCTTC

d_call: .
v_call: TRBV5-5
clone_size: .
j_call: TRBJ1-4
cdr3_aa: CASSLAETTTNEKLFF
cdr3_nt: TGTGCCAGCAGCTTGGCAGAAACAACAACTAATGAAAAACTGTTTTTT

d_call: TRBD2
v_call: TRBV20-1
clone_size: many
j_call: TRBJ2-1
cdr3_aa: CSASDPRVAGSEQFF
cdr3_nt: TGCAGTGCTAGTGATCCCCGGGTAGCGGGCTCTGAGCAGTTCTTC

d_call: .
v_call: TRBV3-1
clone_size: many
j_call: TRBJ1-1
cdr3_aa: CASSQGPRTEAFF
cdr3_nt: TGTGCCAGCAGCCAAGGGCCGAGGACTGAAGCTTTCTTT

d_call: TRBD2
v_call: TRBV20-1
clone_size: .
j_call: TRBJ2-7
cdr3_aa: CSAVGTSGGLAQYF
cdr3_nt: TGCAGTGCTGTTGGGACTAGCGGGGGCCTAGCGCAGTACTTC

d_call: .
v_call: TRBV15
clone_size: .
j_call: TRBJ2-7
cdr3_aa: CATSRDGGPREQYF
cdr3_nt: TGTGCCACCAGCAGAGATGGGGGGCCGCGTGAGCAGTACTTC

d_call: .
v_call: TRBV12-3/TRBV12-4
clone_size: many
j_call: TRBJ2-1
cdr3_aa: CASSFPGLGLRFGNEQFF
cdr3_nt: TGTGCCAGCAGTTTCCCCGGACTCGGCCTAAGGTTCGGCAATGAGCAGTTCTTC

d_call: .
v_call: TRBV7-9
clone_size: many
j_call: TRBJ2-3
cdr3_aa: CASSQVWKDSNTDTQYF
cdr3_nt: TGTGCCAGCAGCCAGGTTTGGAAGGACAGCAACACAGATACGCAGTATTTT

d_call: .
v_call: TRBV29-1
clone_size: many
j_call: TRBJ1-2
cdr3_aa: CSVGDTNYGYTF
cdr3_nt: TGCAGCGTTGGGGACACTAACTATGGCTACACCTTC